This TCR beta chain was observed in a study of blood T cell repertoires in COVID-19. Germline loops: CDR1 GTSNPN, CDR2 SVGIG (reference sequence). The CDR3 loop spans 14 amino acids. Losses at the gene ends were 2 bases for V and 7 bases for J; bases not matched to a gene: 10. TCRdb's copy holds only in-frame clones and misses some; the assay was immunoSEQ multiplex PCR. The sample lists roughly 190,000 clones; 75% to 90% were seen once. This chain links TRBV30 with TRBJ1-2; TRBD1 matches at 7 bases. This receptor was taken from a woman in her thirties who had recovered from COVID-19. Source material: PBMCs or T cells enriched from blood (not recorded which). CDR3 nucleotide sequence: TGTGCCTGGAGTTATACGACAGGGACGTCTGGCTACACCTTC. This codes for CAWSYTTGTSGYTF.